This TCR beta chain was obtained from a study of blood T cells in healthy people across ages (dated by TCRdb to between 2014 and 2017). A note on the overall study: In model experiments, template switching captured roughly one uniquely barcoded TCR beta cDNA molecule for every two T cells. The study measured age-related changes in TCR beta repertoire diversity using deep sequencing normalized with unique cDNA molecular identifiers. Four age groups were formed from the donors: young (average approximately 17 years), middle-aged (around 40), aged (roughly 56) and long-lived (less than 85). Donors of different ages were randomly distributed across sequencing lanes to avoid experimental bias. Two additional independent replicas of 1 million unique cDNA reads from the same blood draw were analyzed for two donors (one aged 18 to 29 and one aged 80 or older). Overall study outcomes, separate from this receptor: Since profiling was done on bulk unsorted PBMCs, naive and antigen-experienced compartments could not be conclusively compared. Observed TCR beta diversity per million T cells fell roughly linearly with age, and a significant reduction was already apparent by age around 39. Compared with the aged group, the long-lived group had more naive CD4+ T cells, fewer expanded clones and increased TCR diversity, a pattern suggesting age selection. Total diversity estimates from one million sequenced T cells were considered lower bounds and underestimates. Donor CMV infection status was unknown, potentially confounding age-related changes in expanded clonotypes. Observed TCR beta diversity correlated strongly with the percentage of naive T cells measured by flow cytometry.

Concerning this clonotype itself: Its antigen specificity is not known. No base-level quality is on record; no much larger clone is a single base apart.

The method behind the library was 5' RACE. Sequencing was carried out with an Illumina HiSeq 2500. A second PCR of 7 to 11 cycles was performed with a sample-barcoded 5' primer and a J-beta primer mix. Each TCR beta cDNA molecule received a unique molecular identifier from a template-switch 5' adaptor carrying 12 random nucleotides. Each sample yielded at least 2.5 million CDR3-containing paired-end reads. First-strand cDNA synthesis was performed from all RNA using the Mint cDNA synthesis kit, with priming by a TRBC-specific oligonucleotide. Following uracil-DNA glycosylase treatment, a first 18-cycle PCR with universal primers M1SS and BC2_uni_R was performed on all cDNA. Under the source paper's analysis protocol: For normalization, 1 million high-quality reads were randomly selected from each sample, with every read carrying a distinct molecular identifier. Reads sharing molecular identifiers were discarded rather than binned into consensus sequences. MiTCR, run with a Q25 quality threshold and the strictest error-elimination algorithm, handled CDR3 identification, clonotype clustering and error correction. Lower-bound total TCR beta diversity was estimated with a nonparametric unseen species model using Euler transformation. TCRdb reanalyzed the raw reads on its own, using fastp at Q25 for trimming and MiXCR for clone calling, and kept in-frame beta chains. Every entry covers one CDR3 protein and lists the most common genes and DNA from its rows. None of the V and J calls come from the authors' own analysis; TCRdb made them. This sample holds under 750,000 distinct CDR3 sequences; around half were observed only once. The ten largest clones represent around 24% of the sample.

V sheds 6 bases and J sheds 6 bases, leaving 12 bases between their ends. The CDR3 contains 13 residues, cysteine and phenylalanine counted. The read is trimmed to its CDR3 DNA, 39 bases read in frame from base 1. Reading the germline V gene gives CDR1 SGHTA and CDR2 FQGTGA. Systemically healthy Caucasian individuals from Russia, over 30 in total and aged about 6 to 100 years, were included as donors. Each donor gave 8 to 10 milliliters of peripheral blood, collected into EDTA-treated Vacutainer tubes. Ficoll-Paque density-gradient centrifugation was used to isolate PBMCs, with at least 7 million per sample. Trizol reagent was used to extract total RNA from the PBMCs, yielding at least 6 micrograms per sample. The percentages of naive CD45RAhigh/CD27high T cells were determined by flow cytometry on a PBMC aliquot from every donor.

The chain is assembled from TRBV7-3 and TRBJ2-1; the D gene identity is not certain. Sequencing input: blood. This TCR was sampled from a man aged 80 or over in good health. CDR3 protein: CASRRDQSNEQFF. The DNA sequence reads TGTGCCAGCAGACGAGACCAGAGCAATGAGCAGTTCTTC.